The 31 T cell receptor beta chains below all came from one sample that was sequenced in a study of blood T cell repertoires in COVID-19. The protocol was immunoSEQ multiplex PCR, while the TCRdb copy is restricted to in-frame clones and leaves out a portion. The sample lists just over 200,000 clones, 80% to 90% occurring once. What was sequenced was peripheral blood. These receptors all come from a man at least 80 years old with acute or convalescent COVID-19.

V and J are TRBV18 and TRBJ2-7; possible D gene TRBD1, 6 bases. Germline CDR1 reads KGHSH; CDR2 reads LQKENI. The CDR3 runs 14 residues. V shed 3 bases and J shed 1 base, with 10 bases lying between them. Here the CDR3 DNA reads TGTGCCAGCTCACCGTCAGGGGAATCCTACGAGCAGTACTTC. Translating gives CASSPSGESYEQYF.

The V call is TRBV21-1, the J call TRBJ2-7; the table gives TRBD2 as D, unverified against the DNA. TRBV21-1 is described as a pseudogene. The CDR3 runs 14 residues. This CDR3 is CASSQREPSYEQYV. CDR3 DNA sequence: TGTGCCAGCAGTCAGCGGGAGCCCTCCTACGAGCAGTACGTC.

This chain links TRBV10-3 with TRBJ1-5; perhaps TRBD1 as D (5 bases). The germline V gene has CDR1 ENHRY and CDR2 SYGVKD. V was shortened by 3 bases and J by 3 bases, with 6 bases between the two germline ends. The CDR3 contains 13 residues. This chain's CDR3 is CAISDGANQPQHF. For the CDR3, the DNA is TGTGCCATCAGTGATGGGGCCAATCAGCCCCAGCATTTT.

The chain employs TRBV21-1 and TRBJ2-4; the D call in the table, TRBD2, was not verified against the DNA. TRBV21-1 counts as a pseudogene. The CDR3 runs to 13 residues. CDR3: CANSGRERNIQYF. CDR3 DNA: TGTGCCAACAGCGGGAGGGAACGAAACATTCAGTACTTC.

The CDR3 nucleotides read TGTGCCAGCAGTTCCACAGGGGGCACTGAAGCTTTCTTT. The encoded protein is CASSSTGGTEAFF. This chain joins TRBV28 and TRBJ1-1; 8 nucleotides agree with TRBD1. J was trimmed by 4 bases and V by 4 bases; bases with no gene match: 2. Germline V lookup: CDR1 MDHEN, CDR2 SYDVKM. The CDR3 consists of 13 residues. Filled out from reference TRBV28 and TRBJ1-1, the complete variable domain reads DVKVTQSSRYLVKRTGEKVFLECVQDMDHENMFWYRQDPGLGLRLIYFSYDVKMKEKGDIPEGYSVSREKKERFSLILESASTNQTSMYLCASSSTGGTEAFFGQGTRLTVV.

The chain carries TRBV5-5 and TRBJ2-2; possible D gene TRBD2, 5 bases. This CDR3 has 17 residues. The germline CDR1 and CDR2 sequences are SGHKS and YYEKEE (reference sequence). Trimming took 4 bases from V and 1 from J, leaving 17 bases between them. The CDR3 coding sequence is TGTGCCAGCAGCGCCCCCGGGCAGCGGATGAACACCGGGGAGCTGTTTTTT. Its protein product is CASSAPGQRMNTGELFF.

This sequence joins TRBV5-4 and TRBJ2-3; TRBD2 matches 7 bases. V was pared by 3 bases and J by 2 bases, with 15 bases of the junction left unmatched. This CDR3 has 18 residues. Germline CDR1 and CDR2: SGHNT and YYREEE (reference sequence). Here the CDR3 reads CASSSPPSDRGDTDTQYF. CDR3 in DNA: TGTGCCAGCAGCTCGCCACCATCAGACCGGGGGGACACAGATACGCAGTATTTT.

The J gene is TRBJ1-6, the V gene TRBV30, with 10 bases that match TRBD1. The CDR3 extends over 16 amino acids. The J segment lost 7 bases and the V segment lost 2 bases, leaving 8 bases of the junction unmatched. Per germline, CDR1 GTSNPN and CDR2 SVGIG (reference sequence). CDR3 bases: TGTGCCTGGAGTCTACTCGGGACAGGGGTAAATTCACCCCTCCACTTT. As protein: CAWSLLGTGVNSPLHF.

The chain is built from TRBV29-1 and TRBJ1-5, with 10 bases aligning to TRBD1. CDR1 is SQVTM, CDR2 ANQGSEA, per germline. CDR3 length equals 13 residues. The trim removed 6 bases at V and 5 bases at J, leaving 4 bases unmatched. The chain's CDR3 is CSVVTGGDQPQHF. The CDR3 bases are TGCAGCGTCGTGACAGGGGGCGATCAGCCCCAGCATTTT. Full variable domain (remainder filled in from reference TRBV29-1 and TRBJ1-5): SAVISQKPSRDICQRGTSLTIQCQVDSQVTMMFWYRQQPGQSLTLIATANQGSEATYESGFVIDKFPISRPNLTFSTLTVSNMSPEDSSIYLCSVVTGGDQPQHFGDGTRLSIL.

The chain uses TRBV11-3 and TRBJ2-3; the match to TRBD1 covers 11 bases. Germline trimming cut 1 base from V and 4 bases from J; bases unmatched to any gene: 4. The CDR3 sequence is 16 residues long. Germline CDR1 and CDR2: SGHNT and YENEEA. The CDR3 DNA follows: TGTGCCAGCAGCTTAGGGGGGACAGGGGGAGCAGATACGCAGTATTTT. Translating it yields CASSLGGTGGADTQYF.

The CDR3 DNA is TGTGCCAGCAGTGGACTAGCGGGAGGCATGGTTGAGACCCAGTACTTC. It codes for CASSGLAGGMVETQYF. The rearrangement uses TRBV2 and TRBJ2-5; 13 bases map to TRBD2. After removal of 4 bases from V and 5 bases from J, the junction contained 7 bases not matched to a gene. This CDR3 has 16 residues. CDR1 is SNHLY, CDR2 FYNNEI, per germline. The complete variable domain, with remaining parts taken from reference TRBV2 and TRBJ2-5, reads EPEVTQTPSHQVTQMGQEVILRCVPISNHLYFYWYRQILGQKVEFLVSFYNNEISEKSEIFDDQFSVERPDGSNFTLKIRSTKLEDSAMYFCASSGLAGGMVETQYFGPGTRLLVL.

This chain joins TRBV7-6 and TRBJ1-1; D is possibly TRBD1 (5 bases). This CDR3 has 14 residues. The ends were cut back, 3 bases at V and 1 base at J, with 9 bases in the middle. Per the germline V gene, CDR1 is SGHVS and CDR2 is FNYEAQ. CDR3: CASSFGGPNTEAFF. CDR3 DNA: TGTGCCAGCAGCTTCGGGGGTCCGAACACTGAAGCTTTCTTT.

V is TRBV2 and J is TRBJ1-6, with a tentative D call TRBD1 (5 bases). The length of the CDR3 is 15 residues. The germline V gene has CDR1 SNHLY and CDR2 FYNNEI. The germline V and J ends were trimmed by 4 bases and 6 bases, with 13 bases remaining between them. CDR3 sequence (DNA): TGTGCCAGCAGTGGACAGTCCTTATCTAATTCACCCCTCCACTTT. It yields the protein CASSGQSLSNSPLHF.

V gene TRBV6-5 combines with J gene TRBJ2-2; TRBD1 matches 10 bases. The trim removed 6 bases at V and 4 bases at J, leaving 5 bases unmatched. This CDR3 is built from 15 residues. Germline CDR1 is MNHEY and CDR2 is SVGAGI. As DNA, the CDR3 is TGTGCCAGCAGGCTGGGACAGGGGTTCACCGGGGAGCTGTTTTTT. The encoded protein is CASRLGQGFTGELFF.

The J gene is TRBJ2-7, the V gene TRBV7-2, with TRBD2 as a possible D gene (5 bases). The CDR3 spans 14 residues. Trimming took off 5 bases at V and 0 bases at J, with 11 bases between the two ends. Per the germline V gene, CDR1 is SGHTA and CDR2 is FQGNSA. Written as DNA, the CDR3 is TGTGCCAGCAGCGCTTCGGGGATCTCCTACGAGCAGTACTTC. It translates to CASSASGISYEQYF.

In nucleotides, the CDR3 is TGTGCCAGCAGCTTTAACCAACTAGCGGGAGGTGGGGAGCTGTTTTTT. This encodes CASSFNQLAGGGELFF. V and J are TRBV11-3 and TRBJ2-2, with TRBD2 matching 12 bases. CDR3 length: 16 amino acids. The V gene end was trimmed by 3 bases and the J gene end by 8 bases; junction bases not matched to a gene: 7. Germline V gives CDR1 SGHNT, CDR2 YENEEA. Looking up the rest from reference TRBV11-3 and TRBJ2-2 gives the full variable domain: EAGVVQSPRYKIIEKKQPVAFWCNPISGHNTLYWYLQNLGQGPELLIRYENEEAVDDSQLPKDRFSAERLKGVDSTLKIQPAELGDSAVYLCASSFNQLAGGGELFFGEGSRLTVL.

The rearrangement links TRBV5-6 to TRBJ1-4; D possibly corresponds to TRBD1 (6 bases). Germline V lookup: CDR1 SGHDT, CDR2 YYEEEE. The germline V and J ends were trimmed by 4 bases and 2 bases, with 15 bases remaining between them. The CDR3 sequence is 16 residues long. CDR3 sequence (DNA): TGTGCCAGCAGCCTCACAGGCCAGGGGACTAATGAAAAACTGTTTTTT. It is translated as CASSLTGQGTNEKLFF.

The V call is TRBV6-5, the J call TRBJ1-1; 10 bases fit TRBD1. The CDR3 has 15 amino acids. Germline V lookup: CDR1 MNHEY, CDR2 SVGAGI. With V trimmed by 6 bases and J by 4 bases, 8 bases remained unmatched. DNA of the CDR3: TGTGCCAGCAGACCCTCCCGGACAGGGGGCACTGAAGCTTTCTTT. It specifies CASRPSRTGGTEAFF.

In the case of this clone: Other DNA sequences in this specimen translate into the identical CDR3. The chain links TRBV7-9 to TRBJ2-4, with D possibly being TRBD2 (5 bases). The CDR3 length is 15 residues. Trimming took 5 bases from V and 0 from J, leaving 11 bases between them. Germline V lookup: CDR1 SEHNR, CDR2 FQNEAQ (reference sequence). The CDR3 sequence: CASSESGLAKNIQYF. The CDR3 DNA follows: TGTGCCAGCAGCGAGAGCGGACTAGCCAAAAACATTCAGTACTTC.

Concerning this clone: Other DNA variants within this sample encode the same CDR3. V gene TRBV2 combines with J gene TRBJ2-1, with 14 bases lining up with TRBD2. The CDR3 sequence is 14 residues long. The V segment lost 8 bases and the J segment 6 bases; nucleotides outside the gene matches: 3. Germline CDR1 reads SNHLY; CDR2 reads FYNNEI. CDR3 coding DNA: TGTGCCAGCTCGGGACTAGCGGGAGCCAATGAGCAGTTCTTC. Its protein is CASSGLAGANEQFF.

The J gene is TRBJ2-5, the V gene TRBV6-6; D is possibly TRBD2 (6 bases). This CDR3 is 14 amino acids long. The germline V gene encodes CDR1 MNHNY and CDR2 SVGAGI (reference sequence). Trimming shortened V by 6 bases and J by 1 base, and 12 bases separated the two germline ends. CDR3 residues: CASRLGTAQETQYF. DNA for the CDR3: TGTGCCAGCAGACTCGGGACTGCCCAAGAGACCCAGTACTTC.

The chain joins TRBV5-1 to TRBJ2-2; D possibly corresponds to TRBD2 (5 bases). Germline CDR1 is SGHRS and CDR2 is YFSETQ. This CDR3 is 17 amino acids long. Trimming removed 4 bases from V and 0 bases from J, with 16 bases in between. In DNA, the CDR3 is TGCGCCAGCAGCCCGGAGGCTTTTGGTACGAACACCGGGGAGCTGTTTTTT. Its translation: CASSPEAFGTNTGELFF.

The chain links TRBV2 to TRBJ2-7; 11 bases fit TRBD1. V trimming: 6 bases; J trimming: 6 bases; junction bases outside the gene matches: 7. This CDR3 has 14 amino acids. Germline V gives CDR1 SNHLY, CDR2 FYNNEI. The DNA for the CDR3 is TGTGCCAGCAGCCCAGGGACAGGGGGAACCGAGCAGTACTTC. This translates into CASSPGTGGTEQYF. Full variable domain (outside the CDR3, taken from reference TRBV2 and TRBJ2-7): EPEVTQTPSHQVTQMGQEVILRCVPISNHLYFYWYRQILGQKVEFLVSFYNNEISEKSEIFDDQFSVERPDGSNFTLKIRSTKLEDSAMYFCASSPGTGGTEQYFGPGTRLTVT.

The chain carries TRBV9 and TRBJ2-5; 8 nucleotides match TRBD1. The CDR3 totals 15 residues. Germline CDR1 SGDLS, CDR2 YYNGEE. Trimming took 2 bases from V and 3 from J; bases not matched to a gene: 6. The CDR3 DNA follows: TGTGCCAGCAGCGTCCATCCGACAGGGGAAGAGACCCAGTACTTC. This encodes CASSVHPTGEETQYF.

This chain joins TRBV2 and TRBJ2-2, with a tentative D call TRBD1 (5 bases). This CDR3 spans 15 amino acids. V was cut by 5 bases and J by 4 bases, with 14 bases left in between. Germline V gene lookup returns CDR1 SNHLY and CDR2 FYNNEI. CDR3 protein: CASSRTSRGTGELFF. Here the CDR3 DNA reads TGTGCCAGCAGTAGGACATCCAGAGGCACCGGGGAGCTGTTTTTT.

This clone has more than one count but fewer than ten. This chain joins TRBV18 and TRBJ2-3, with 8 bases matching TRBD1. The trim removed 0 bases at V and 6 bases at J, leaving 8 bases unmatched. The CDR3 sequence is 16 residues long. Germline V gives CDR1 KGHSH, CDR2 LQKENI. In nucleotides, the CDR3 is TGTGCCAGCTCACCACCCGTGGACAGGGATAGGGATACGCAGTATTTT. This codes for CASSPPVDRDRDTQYF.

V and J are TRBV5-1 and TRBJ2-5; 12 bases are a match to TRBD2. Per the germline V gene, CDR1 is SGHRS and CDR2 is YFSETQ. After removal of 4 bases from V and 4 bases from J, the junction contained 11 bases not matched to a gene. The CDR3 is 17 amino acids. As DNA, the CDR3 is TGCGCCAGCAGCAAAAGAGAACTAGCGGGAGGTGTAGAGACCCAGTACTTC. Amino acids: CASSKRELAGGVETQYF.

The chain couples TRBV7-2 to TRBJ1-5, with 7 bases matching TRBD1. Germline trimming cut 5 bases from V and 0 bases from J; bases unmatched to any gene: 7. The CDR3 extends over 16 amino acids. Germline V lookup: CDR1 SGHTA, CDR2 FQGNSA. CDR3 protein: CASSALGQVSNQPQHF. For the CDR3, the DNA is TGTGCCAGCAGCGCCCTCGGACAGGTTAGCAATCAGCCCCAGCATTTT.

The chain is built from TRBV19 and TRBJ2-2; D is possibly TRBD1 (5 bases). Germline CDR1 is LNHDA and CDR2 is SQIVND (reference sequence). V was pared by 7 bases and J by 4 bases, with 16 bases between. The CDR3 consists of 15 residues. Here the CDR3 DNA reads TGTGCCAGTAAAAGGGCGACAGCTTTCACCGGGGAGCTGTTTTTT. It yields the protein CASKRATAFTGELFF.

The V and J genes are TRBV9 and TRBJ2-2, with TRBD1 matching over 8 bases. This CDR3 is 17 amino acids long. Per the germline V gene, CDR1 is SGDLS and CDR2 is YYNGEE. Germline trimming cut 0 bases from V and 4 bases from J; bases unmatched to any gene: 8. CDR3 protein: CASSVDAGGVGTGELFF. The CDR3 coding sequence is TGTGCCAGCAGCGTAGATGCAGGGGGCGTCGGCACCGGGGAGCTGTTTTTT.

The J gene is TRBJ2-3, the V gene TRBV4-2, with 10 positions matching TRBD2. The trim removed 6 bases at V and 3 bases at J, leaving 18 bases unmatched. CDR1 and CDR2 from the germline V gene are LGHNA and YNFKEQ. The CDR3 is made up of 19 amino acids. CDR3 loop: CASSKTQGSGLASTDTQYF. CDR3 in DNA: TGTGCCAGCAGTAAGACCCAGGGTTCGGGACTAGCGAGTACAGATACGCAGTATTTT.